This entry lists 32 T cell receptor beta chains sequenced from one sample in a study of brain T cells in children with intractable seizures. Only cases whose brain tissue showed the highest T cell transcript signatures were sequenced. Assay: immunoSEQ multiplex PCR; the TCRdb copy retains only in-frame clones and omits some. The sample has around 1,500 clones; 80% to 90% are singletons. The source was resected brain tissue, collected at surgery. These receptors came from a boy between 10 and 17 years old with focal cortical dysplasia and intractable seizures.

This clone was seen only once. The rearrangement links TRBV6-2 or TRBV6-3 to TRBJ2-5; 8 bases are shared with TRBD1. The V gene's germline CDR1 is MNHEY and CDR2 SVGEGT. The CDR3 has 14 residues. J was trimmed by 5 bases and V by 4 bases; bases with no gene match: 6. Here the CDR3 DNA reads TGTGCCAGCAGTTCCTGGACAGGGAGGGAGACCCAGTACTTC. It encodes CASSSWTGRETQYF.

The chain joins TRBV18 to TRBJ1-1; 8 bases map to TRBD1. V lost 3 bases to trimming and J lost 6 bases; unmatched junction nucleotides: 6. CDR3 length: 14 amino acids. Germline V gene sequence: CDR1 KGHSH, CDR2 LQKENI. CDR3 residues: CASSPQGAQAEAFF. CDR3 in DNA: TGTGCCAGCTCACCTCAGGGGGCGCAGGCTGAAGCTTTCTTT.

CDR3 nucleotides: TGTGCCAGCAGCTTATCGGGGTCCGGGCAGCCCCAGCATTTT. Encoded protein: CASSLSGSGQPQHF. This chain uses TRBV7-3 with TRBJ1-5; D call uncertain. Germline V gives CDR1 SGHTA, CDR2 FQGTGA. The CDR3 is 14 amino acids. Trimming cost V 2 bases and J 7 bases, with 12 bases left between them.

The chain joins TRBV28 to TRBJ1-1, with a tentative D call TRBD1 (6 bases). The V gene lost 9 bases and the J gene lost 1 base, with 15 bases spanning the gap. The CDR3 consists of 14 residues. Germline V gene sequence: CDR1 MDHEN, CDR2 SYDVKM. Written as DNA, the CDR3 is TGTGCCAGTCTAGGGGGGGGAGAGAACACTGAAGCTTTCTTT. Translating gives CASLGGGENTEAFF.

The chain's CDR3 is CASRWFSVYEQYF. Written as DNA, the CDR3 is TGTGCCAGCCGGTGGTTCTCCGTCTACGAGCAGTACTTC. The chain carries TRBV2 and TRBJ2-7, with D unresolved. This CDR3 spans 13 amino acids. Germline CDR1 is SNHLY and CDR2 is FYNNEI. The V end was cut by 8 bases, the J end by 3 bases, with 14 bases between. Variable domain in full (rest from reference TRBV2 and TRBJ2-7): EPEVTQTPSHQVTQMGQEVILRCVPISNHLYFYWYRQILGQKVEFLVSFYNNEISEKSEIFDDQFSVERPDGSNFTLKIRSTKLEDSAMYFCASRWFSVYEQYFGPGTRLTVT.

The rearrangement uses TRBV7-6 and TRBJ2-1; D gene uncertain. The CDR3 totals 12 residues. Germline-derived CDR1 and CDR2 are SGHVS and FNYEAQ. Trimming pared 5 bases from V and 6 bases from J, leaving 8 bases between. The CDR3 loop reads CASSLAANEQFF. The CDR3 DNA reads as TGTGCCAGCAGCCTGGCCGCCAATGAGCAGTTCTTC.

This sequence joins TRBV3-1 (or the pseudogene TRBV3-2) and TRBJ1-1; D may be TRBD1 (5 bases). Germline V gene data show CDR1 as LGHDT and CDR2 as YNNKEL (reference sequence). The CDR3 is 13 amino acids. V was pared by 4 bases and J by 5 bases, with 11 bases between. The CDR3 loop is CASSRRGGTEAFF. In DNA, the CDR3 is TGTGCCAGCAGCCGCCGGGGGGGGACTGAAGCTTTCTTT.

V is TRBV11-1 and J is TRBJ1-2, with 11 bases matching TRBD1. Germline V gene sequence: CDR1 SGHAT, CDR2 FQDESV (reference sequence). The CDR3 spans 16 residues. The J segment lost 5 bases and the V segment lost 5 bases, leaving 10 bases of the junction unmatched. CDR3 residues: CASSTHPGTGGYGYTF. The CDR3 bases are TGTGCCAGCAGCACGCACCCCGGGACAGGGGGTTATGGCTACACCTTC. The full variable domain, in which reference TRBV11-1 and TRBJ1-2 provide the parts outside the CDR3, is EAEVAQSPRYKITEKSQAVAFWCDPISGHATLYWYRQILGQGPELLVQFQDESVVDDSQLPKDRFSAERLKGVDSTLKIQPAELGDSAMYLCASSTHPGTGGYGYTFGSGTRLTVV.

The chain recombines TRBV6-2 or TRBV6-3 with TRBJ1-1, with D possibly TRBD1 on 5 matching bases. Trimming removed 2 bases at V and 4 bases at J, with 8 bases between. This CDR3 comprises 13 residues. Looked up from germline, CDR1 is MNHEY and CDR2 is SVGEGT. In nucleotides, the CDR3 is TGTGCCAGCAGTTACAGGGGAGGCACTGAAGCTTTCTTT. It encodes CASSYRGGTEAFF.

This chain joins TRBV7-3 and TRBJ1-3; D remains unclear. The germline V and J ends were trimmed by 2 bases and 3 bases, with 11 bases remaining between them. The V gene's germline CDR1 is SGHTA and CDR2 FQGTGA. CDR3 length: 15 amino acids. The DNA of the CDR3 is TGTGCCAGCAGCTTATCAGGAGGATTTGGAAACACCATATATTTT. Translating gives CASSLSGGFGNTIYF.

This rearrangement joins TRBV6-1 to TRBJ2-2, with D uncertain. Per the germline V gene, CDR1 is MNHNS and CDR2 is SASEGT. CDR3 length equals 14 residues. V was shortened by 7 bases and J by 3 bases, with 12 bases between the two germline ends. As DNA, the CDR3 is TGTGCCAGCAAGTGGGGTGCGGACACCGGGGAGCTGTTTTTT. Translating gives CASKWGADTGELFF.

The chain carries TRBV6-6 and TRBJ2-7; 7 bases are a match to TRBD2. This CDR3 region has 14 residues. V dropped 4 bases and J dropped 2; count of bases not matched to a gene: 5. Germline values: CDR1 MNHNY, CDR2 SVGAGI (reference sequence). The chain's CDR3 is CASSSREGPYEQYF. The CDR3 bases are TGTGCCAGCAGTTCCAGGGAGGGACCCTACGAGCAGTACTTC.

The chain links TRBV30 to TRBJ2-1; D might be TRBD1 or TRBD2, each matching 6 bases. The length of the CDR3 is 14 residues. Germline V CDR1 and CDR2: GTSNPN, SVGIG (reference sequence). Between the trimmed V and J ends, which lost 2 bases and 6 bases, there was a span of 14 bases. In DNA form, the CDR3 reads TGTGCCTGGAGTAGGGGGGTAGGGGGCAATGAGCAGTTCTTC. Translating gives CAWSRGVGGNEQFF.

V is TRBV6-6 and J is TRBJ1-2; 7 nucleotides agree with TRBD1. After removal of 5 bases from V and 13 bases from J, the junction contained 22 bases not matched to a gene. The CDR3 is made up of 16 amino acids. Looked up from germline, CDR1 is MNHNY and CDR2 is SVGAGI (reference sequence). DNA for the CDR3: TGTGCCAGCAGTCTCCTAAGGAGTCCCCGACAGGGAGGAATCACCTTC. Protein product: CASSLLRSPRQGGITF.

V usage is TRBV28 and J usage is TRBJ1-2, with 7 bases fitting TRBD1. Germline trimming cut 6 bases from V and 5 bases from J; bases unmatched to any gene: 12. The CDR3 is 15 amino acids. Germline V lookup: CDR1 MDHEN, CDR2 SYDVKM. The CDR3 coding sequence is TGTGCCAGCAGGGATATAGACAGGGTAGTGTATGGCTACACCTTC. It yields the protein CASRDIDRVVYGYTF.

This CDR3 reads CASSLSRDSGELFF. In nucleotides, the CDR3 is TGTGCCAGCAGTTTATCTCGGGATTCCGGGGAGCTGTTTTTT. The J gene is TRBJ2-2, the V gene TRBV27; D perhaps matches TRBD2 (5 bases). The CDR3 length is 14 residues. Germline V lookup: CDR1 MNHEY, CDR2 SMNVEV (reference sequence). V was trimmed by 0 bases and J by 6 bases, leaving 8 bases between them.

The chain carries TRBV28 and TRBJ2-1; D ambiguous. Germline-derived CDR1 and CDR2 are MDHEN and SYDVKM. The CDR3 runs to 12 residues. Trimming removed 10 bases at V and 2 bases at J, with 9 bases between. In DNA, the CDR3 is TGTGCCACCCTTTCAACCTACAATGAGCAGTTCTTC. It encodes CATLSTYNEQFF.

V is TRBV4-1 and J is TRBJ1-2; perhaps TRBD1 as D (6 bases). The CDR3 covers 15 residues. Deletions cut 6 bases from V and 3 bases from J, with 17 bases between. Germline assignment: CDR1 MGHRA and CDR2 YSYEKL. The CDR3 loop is CASSHKDSGHYGYTF. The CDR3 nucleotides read TGCGCCAGCAGTCATAAGGACAGCGGTCACTATGGCTACACCTTC.

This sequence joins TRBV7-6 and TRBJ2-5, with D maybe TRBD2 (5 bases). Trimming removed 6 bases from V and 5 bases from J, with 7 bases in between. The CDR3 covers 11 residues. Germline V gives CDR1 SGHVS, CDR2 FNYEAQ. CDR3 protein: CASRRRETQYF. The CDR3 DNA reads TGTGCCAGCAGACGGAGGGAGACCCAGTACTTC.

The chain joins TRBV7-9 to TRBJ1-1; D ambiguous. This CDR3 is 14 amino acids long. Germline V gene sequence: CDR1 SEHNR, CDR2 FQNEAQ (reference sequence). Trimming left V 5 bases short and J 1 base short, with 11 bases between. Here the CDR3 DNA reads TGTGCCAGCAGCCCCATGAGGGCGAACACTGAAGCTTTCTTT. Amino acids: CASSPMRANTEAFF.

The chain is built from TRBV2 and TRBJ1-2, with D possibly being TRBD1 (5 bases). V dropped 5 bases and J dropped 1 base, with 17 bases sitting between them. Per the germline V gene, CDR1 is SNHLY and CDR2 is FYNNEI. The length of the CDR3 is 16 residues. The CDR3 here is CASSFRDGRSNYGYTF. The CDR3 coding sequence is TGTGCCAGCAGTTTCCGGGACGGAAGAAGTAACTATGGCTACACCTTC.

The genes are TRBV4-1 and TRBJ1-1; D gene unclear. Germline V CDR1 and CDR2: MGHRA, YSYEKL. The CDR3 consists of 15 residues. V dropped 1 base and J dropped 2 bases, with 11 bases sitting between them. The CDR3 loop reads CASSQVPAGNTEAFF. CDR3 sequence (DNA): TGCGCCAGCAGCCAAGTACCAGCAGGAAACACTGAAGCTTTCTTT.

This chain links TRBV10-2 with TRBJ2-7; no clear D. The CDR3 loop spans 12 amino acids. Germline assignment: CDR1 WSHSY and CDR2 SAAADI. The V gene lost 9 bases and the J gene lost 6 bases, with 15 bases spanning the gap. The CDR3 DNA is TGCGCCAGTTCGCCCGGTGCCCGCGAGCAGTACGTC. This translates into CASSPGAREQYV.

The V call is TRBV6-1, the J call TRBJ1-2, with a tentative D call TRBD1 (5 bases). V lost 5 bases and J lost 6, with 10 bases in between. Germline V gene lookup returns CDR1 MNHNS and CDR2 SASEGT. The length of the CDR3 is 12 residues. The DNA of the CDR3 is TGTGCCAGCAGTTTAGGGGAGGATGGCTACACCTTC. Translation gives CASSLGEDGYTF.

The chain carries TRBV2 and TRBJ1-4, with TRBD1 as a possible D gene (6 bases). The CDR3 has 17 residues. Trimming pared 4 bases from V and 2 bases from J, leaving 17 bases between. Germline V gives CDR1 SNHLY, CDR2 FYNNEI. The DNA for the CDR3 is TGTGCCAGCAGTGCGCAGGGGCTATGGGGCACTAATGAAAAACTGTTTTTT. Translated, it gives CASSAQGLWGTNEKLFF.

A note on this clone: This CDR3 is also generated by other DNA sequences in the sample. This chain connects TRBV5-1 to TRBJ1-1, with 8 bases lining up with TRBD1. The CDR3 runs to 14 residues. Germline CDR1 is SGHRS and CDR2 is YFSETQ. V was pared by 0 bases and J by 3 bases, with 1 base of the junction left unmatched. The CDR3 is CASSLAGGYTEAFF. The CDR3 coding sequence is TGCGCCAGCAGCTTGGCAGGGGGCTACACTGAAGCTTTCTTT.

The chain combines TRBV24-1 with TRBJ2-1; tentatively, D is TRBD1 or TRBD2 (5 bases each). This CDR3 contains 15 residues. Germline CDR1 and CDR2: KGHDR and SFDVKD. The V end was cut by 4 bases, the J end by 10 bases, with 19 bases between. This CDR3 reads CATSDPKSGLGEQFF. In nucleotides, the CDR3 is TGTGCCACCAGTGACCCTAAGTCGGGGCTGGGGGAGCAGTTCTTC.

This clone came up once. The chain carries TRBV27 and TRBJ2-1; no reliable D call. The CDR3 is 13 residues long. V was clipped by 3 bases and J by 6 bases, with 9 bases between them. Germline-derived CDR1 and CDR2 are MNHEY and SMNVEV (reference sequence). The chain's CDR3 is CASSFGSINEQFF. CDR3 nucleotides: TGTGCCAGCAGTTTCGGTAGCATCAATGAGCAGTTCTTC.

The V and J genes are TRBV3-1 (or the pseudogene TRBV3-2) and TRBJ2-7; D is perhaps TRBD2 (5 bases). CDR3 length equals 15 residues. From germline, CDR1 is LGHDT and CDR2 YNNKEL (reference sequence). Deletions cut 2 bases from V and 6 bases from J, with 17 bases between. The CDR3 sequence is CASSQNSGALPEQYV. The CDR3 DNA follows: TGTGCCAGCAGCCAAAACAGCGGAGCCCTCCCCGAGCAGTACGTC.

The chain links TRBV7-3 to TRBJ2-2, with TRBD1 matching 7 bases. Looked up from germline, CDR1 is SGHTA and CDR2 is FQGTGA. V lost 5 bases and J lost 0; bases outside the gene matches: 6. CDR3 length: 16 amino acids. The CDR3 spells CASSARGGSNTGELFF. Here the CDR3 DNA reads TGTGCCAGCAGCGCACGAGGGGGCTCGAACACCGGGGAGCTGTTTTTT.

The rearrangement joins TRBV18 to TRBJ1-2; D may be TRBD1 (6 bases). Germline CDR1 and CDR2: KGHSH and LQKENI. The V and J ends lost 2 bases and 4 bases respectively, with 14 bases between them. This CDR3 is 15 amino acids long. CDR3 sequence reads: CASSPKKGGTYGYTF. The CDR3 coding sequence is TGTGCCAGCTCACCAAAGAAGGGGGGGACCTATGGCTACACCTTC. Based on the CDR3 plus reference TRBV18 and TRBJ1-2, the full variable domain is NAGVMQNPRHLVRRRGQEARLRCSPMKGHSHVYWYRQLPEEGLKFMVYLQKENIIDESGMPKERFSAEFPKEGPSILRIQQVVRGDSAAYFCASSPKKGGTYGYTFGSGTRLTVV.

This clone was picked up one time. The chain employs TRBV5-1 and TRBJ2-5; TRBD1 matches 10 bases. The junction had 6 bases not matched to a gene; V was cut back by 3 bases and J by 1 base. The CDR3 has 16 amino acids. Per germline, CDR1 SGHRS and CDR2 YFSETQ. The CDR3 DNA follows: TGCGCCAGCAGCTGGGGGACAGGGGCCGTCCAAGAGACCCAGTACTTC. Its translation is CASSWGTGAVQETQYF.